Presented here are 21 T cell receptor beta chains from one specimen sequenced in a study of cytomegalovirus exposure and HLA in healthy donors. Vbeta (60) and Jbeta (13) primers were used in the PCR. Some clones are missing from TCRdb's copy, which holds only in-frame ones; the method was immunoSEQ multiplex PCR. The table records about 110,000 clones, over 60% of them present only once. Sequencing used PBMCs. The source of these receptors is a young man in good health and CMV-seropositive.

This rearrangement joins TRBV7-9 to TRBJ2-2; D is possibly TRBD1 (6 bases). Germline-derived CDR1 and CDR2 are SEHNR and FQNEAQ (reference sequence). The V end was cut by 5 bases, the J end by 8 bases, with 15 bases between. CDR3 length: 14 amino acids. This CDR3 reads CASSARSRGGELFF. CDR3 DNA: TGTGCCAGCAGCGCCCGTTCCAGGGGAGGGGAGCTGTTTTTT. Variable domain in full (rest from reference TRBV7-9 and TRBJ2-2): DTGVSQNPRHKITKRGQNVTFRCDPISEHNRLYWYRQTLGQGPEFLTYFQNEAQLEKSRLLSDRFSAERPKGSFSTLEIQRTEQGDSAMYLCASSARSRGGELFFGEGSRLTVL.

The chain links TRBV7-2 to TRBJ2-3; TRBD1 matches at 7 bases. V shed 5 bases and J 7 bases; nucleotides not matched to a gene: 15. Looked up from germline, CDR1 is SGHTA and CDR2 is FQGNSA. The CDR3 contains 16 residues. The CDR3 loop is CASSTYRGPNINTQYF. In nucleotides, the CDR3 is TGTGCCAGCAGCACTTACAGGGGTCCCAATATCAATACGCAGTATTTT.

This clone was seen a few times. The genes are TRBV10-2 and TRBJ2-7; D possibly corresponds to TRBD1 (6 bases). The CDR3 extends over 13 amino acids. Germline V gene lookup returns CDR1 WSHSY and CDR2 SAAADI. V was trimmed by 5 bases and J by 4 bases, leaving 12 bases between them. CDR3 amino acids: CASSQGIGYEQYF. CDR3 coding DNA: TGCGCCAGCAGTCAGGGGATTGGGTACGAGCAGTACTTC.

This clone turned up a few times. This chain connects TRBV19 to TRBJ2-2; D gene ambiguous. Germline V gives CDR1 LNHDA, CDR2 SQIVND (reference sequence). The CDR3 loop spans 14 amino acids. Trimming left V 5 bases short and J 1 base short, with 8 bases between. The CDR3 nucleotides are TGTGCCAGTAGTGTCAACAGGAACACCGGGGAGCTGTTTTTT. Translated: CASSVNRNTGELFF.

The chain employs TRBV7-6 and TRBJ1-1; D gene uncertain. Looked up from germline, CDR1 is SGHVS and CDR2 is FNYEAQ. Trimming shortened V by 1 base and J by 1 base, and 4 bases separated the two germline ends. CDR3 length: 13 amino acids. The CDR3 sequence: CASSLDRNTEAFF. DNA for the CDR3: TGTGCCAGCAGCTTAGACAGGAACACTGAAGCTTTCTTT.

This chain connects TRBV5-1 to TRBJ1-5, with TRBD1 matching over 11 bases. This CDR3 contains 15 residues. Germline trimming cut 0 bases from V and 7 bases from J; bases unmatched to any gene: 3. Germline lookup yields CDR1 SGHRS and CDR2 YFSETQ. CDR3 in DNA: TGCGCCAGCAGCTTGGACCGGGACAGGGGGCAGCCCCAGCATTTT. This gives the protein CASSLDRDRGQPQHF.

J is TRBJ1-2 and V is TRBV10-3; perhaps TRBD1 as D (5 bases). This CDR3 has 16 amino acids. Germline loops: CDR1 ENHRY, CDR2 SYGVKD. Trimming took 0 bases from V and 1 from J, leaving 12 bases between them. CDR3 sequence reads: CAISESTGGFNYGYTF. CDR3 coding DNA: TGTGCCATCAGTGAGTCGACCGGGGGATTTAACTATGGCTACACCTTC.

The rearrangement uses TRBV15 and TRBJ1-4; 12 nucleotides agree with TRBD1. Germline V gene lookup returns CDR1 LNHNV and CDR2 YYDKDF (reference sequence). There are 18 residues in the CDR3. Trimming cost V 0 bases and J 8 bases; bases outside gene matches: 10. The CDR3 loop reads CATSREGTGGASSEKLFF. The CDR3 DNA reads TGTGCCACCAGCAGAGAGGGGACAGGGGGCGCCTCTTCGGAAAAACTGTTTTTT.

The V call is TRBV7-9, the J call TRBJ1-6, with D unresolved. This CDR3 is 15 amino acids long. Germline V gene data show CDR1 as SEHNR and CDR2 as FQNEAQ (reference sequence). The V end lost 6 bases, the J end lost 0 bases, and 9 bases lay between the germline ends. CDR3 bases: TGTGCCAGCAGGGAGGATGGCTCCTATAATTCACCCCTCCACTTT. Its translation: CASREDGSYNSPLHF.

The chain couples TRBV27 to TRBJ1-2, with D possibly TRBD1 on 5 matching bases. Germline values: CDR1 MNHEY, CDR2 SMNVEV (reference sequence). The CDR3 sequence is 16 residues long. The germline V and J ends were trimmed by 5 bases and 3 bases, with 19 bases remaining between them. CDR3: CASSPFAPGLYYGYTF. CDR3 DNA sequence: TGTGCCAGCAGTCCCTTCGCCCCAGGGTTGTACTATGGCTACACCTTC.

The count of this clone is one. The J gene is TRBJ1-1, the V gene TRBV11-2, with unresolved D. V lost 5 bases and J lost 5, with 15 bases in between. The CDR3 runs 14 residues. Germline CDR1 is SGHAT and CDR2 is FQNNGV. The CDR3 loop is CASSRPRGWTEAFF. The CDR3 DNA is TGTGCCAGCAGCCGGCCGCGGGGTTGGACTGAAGCTTTCTTT.

The chain carries TRBV28 and TRBJ1-6; D not resolved. Germline-derived CDR1 and CDR2 are MDHEN and SYDVKM. The V end lost 2 bases, the J end lost 2 bases, and 10 bases lay between the germline ends. The CDR3 is 16 amino acids. The CDR3 bases are TGTGCCAGCAGTTTACCGCGGGCAGCCTATAATTCACCCCTCCACTTT. Translation: CASSLPRAAYNSPLHF.

This clone was seen only a few times. The chain links TRBV29-1 to TRBJ2-3; the match to TRBD2 covers 8 bases. The germline V gene has CDR1 SQVTM and CDR2 ANQGSEA. This CDR3 spans 16 amino acids. V lost 6 bases, J lost 5 bases, and 16 bases stayed unmatched. CDR3 DNA sequence: TGCAGCGTCCCCCCCGCGGGGGGTCTCCGCATAGATACGCAGTATTTT. Its translation: CSVPPAGGLRIDTQYF.

The CDR3 protein is CAISESLRGGRADTQYF. CDR3 nucleotide sequence: TGTGCCATCAGTGAGTCCTTACGGGGGGGCCGCGCAGATACGCAGTATTTT. The chain is built from TRBV10-3 and TRBJ2-3; 8 bases agree with TRBD2. The V and J ends lost 0 bases and 4 bases, in that order; junction bases with no gene match: 9. There are 17 residues in the CDR3. Per germline, CDR1 ENHRY and CDR2 SYGVKD.

The V and J genes are TRBV29-1 and TRBJ2-3; 9 bases map to TRBD1. CDR3 length: 17 amino acids. In germline, CDR1 is SQVTM, CDR2 ANQGSEA. V shed 1 base, J shed 3 bases, and the junction held 11 bases outside the gene matches. The DNA for the CDR3 is TGCAGCGTTGAAGGGTTGGGGACAGGGCTGGGTACAGATACGCAGTATTTT. This translates into CSVEGLGTGLGTDTQYF.

This sequence joins TRBV29-1 and TRBJ1-1, with 7 bases matching TRBD1. There are 14 residues in the CDR3. Trimming removed 3 bases from V and 4 bases from J; junction bases left unmatched: 8. CDR1 is SQVTM, CDR2 ANQGSEA, per germline. CDR3 sequence reads: CSVDEGAAGTEAFF. The CDR3 DNA sequence: TGCAGCGTTGATGAGGGGGCGGCGGGCACTGAAGCTTTCTTT.

The chain is built from TRBV10-1 and TRBJ2-1; TRBD2 aligns across 8 bases. With 0 bases clipped from V and 4 bases from J, the junction kept 5 bases outside the gene matches. The CDR3 covers 16 residues. Germline CDR1 reads WNHNN; CDR2 reads SYGVQD (reference sequence). CDR3 coding DNA: TGCGCCAGCAGTGAGTCGCTGTCTAGCGGGTACAATGAGCAGTTCTTC. This sequence encodes CASSESLSSGYNEQFF.

The chain links TRBV7-2 to TRBJ1-2; D call uncertain. Trimming stripped 3 bases from V and 1 base from J, with 6 bases between. CDR1 and CDR2 from the germline V gene are SGHTA and FQGNSA. This CDR3 spans 13 amino acids. DNA of the CDR3: TGTGCCAGCAGCTTTCGGGGTAACTATGGCTACACCTTC. Translated, it gives CASSFRGNYGYTF.

About this clone itself: The germline gene is not matched at one end of the junction; a read error may be the cause. This chain connects TRBV4-1 to TRBJ1-2; no clear D gene. The CDR3 extends over 14 amino acids. Per germline, CDR1 MGHRA and CDR2 YSYEKL. CDR3: CASSQGHIFYGYPF. In DNA form, the CDR3 reads TGCGCCAGCAGCCAAGGACACATCTTCTATGGCTACCCCTTC.

This chain links TRBV7-2 with TRBJ2-7; TRBD1 agrees at 10 bases. V dropped 5 bases and J dropped 6; count of bases not matched to a gene: 7. This CDR3 has 14 amino acids. CDR1 SGHTA and CDR2 FQGNSA come from the germline V gene. CDR3 coding DNA: TGTGCCAGCAGCGTGGACAGGGGGTCGGGCGAGCAGTACTTC. It encodes CASSVDRGSGEQYF.

The CDR3 protein is CASSYYRGSEKLFF. As DNA, the CDR3 is TGTGCCAGCAGTTACTACAGGGGTAGCGAAAAACTGTTTTTT. The chain uses TRBV6-6 and TRBJ1-4, with 7 bases fitting TRBD1. V shed 1 base, J shed 8 bases, and the junction held 4 bases outside the gene matches. The V gene's germline CDR1 is MNHNY and CDR2 SVGAGI (reference sequence). This CDR3 comprises 14 residues.